This TCR beta chain was identified in a study of blood T cell repertoires in COVID-19. For the study at large: In each case, the material was cDNA or gDNA derived from T cells, B-cell-depleted T cells, or PBMCs.

Clones were sequenced by immunoSEQ multiplex PCR, and TCRdb holds only the in-frame ones, with some missing. This sample has around 95,000 clones, with around nine tenths found just once. The CDR3 is 15 residues long. The junction had 10 bases not matched to a gene; V was cut back by 5 bases and J by 4 bases. Germline V gene data show CDR1 as LGHDT and CDR2 as YNNKEL (reference sequence). This clonotype originated in a human donor in a cohort sampled during active COVID-19. V is TRBV3-1 (or the pseudogene TRBV3-2) and J is TRBJ1-2; 7 positions agree with TRBD1. Sample: peripheral blood. CDR3 in amino acids: CASSDNPGQPYGYTF. DNA of the CDR3: TGTGCCAGCAGCGATAACCCGGGACAGCCCTATGGCTACACCTTC.